The clone carrying this T cell receptor (beta chain) was counted many times. This sample was included in a study of T cells in Graves' hyperthyroidism and ophthalmopathy. Template material for amplifying TCR beta CDR3 regions consisted of RNA transcripts. A first-round RT-PCR of the TCR CDR3 used the HTBI primer set. A single record per CDR3 protein comes from TCRdb applying MiXCR to the multiplex PCR reads. The table shows hundreds of thousands of distinct CDR3 sequences, with roughly 15% occurring only once. The CDR3 has 13 amino acids. V dropped 6 bases and J dropped 2 bases, with 14 bases sitting between them. From germline, CDR1 is DFQATT and CDR2 SNEGSKA (reference sequence).

V usage is TRBV20-1 and J usage is TRBJ2-7, with D unclear. This TCR was recovered from a woman aged 50 to 65 with Graves' ophthalmopathy. Sequences were obtained from blood. CDR3: CSAFQASAYEQYF. Here the CDR3 DNA reads TGCAGTGCATTCCAGGCGAGTGCCTACGAGCAGTACTTC.